This TCR beta chain was captured by sequencing in a study of T cell repertoires in cytomegalovirus infection. In TCRdb, the reads were re-called with MiXCR into one record per CDR3 protein. The sample holds over 250,000 distinct CDR3 sequences; roughly 21% are singletons and the top ten take approximately 19%. The CDR3 loop spans 13 amino acids. The germline CDR1 and CDR2 sequences are MGHDK and SYGVNS. V gave up 4 bases and J gave up 3 bases; unmatched junction bases: 3. Worth noting for this clonotype: Its antigen is still unknown.

The sample was cultured PBMCs, taken from culture after CMV antigen stimulation. The V and J genes are TRBV25-1 and TRBJ2-7; TRBD1 aligns across 7 bases. This clonotype originated in a human donor in good health (CMV status not recorded). Some clones in this sample may be carry-over from other donors' samples. CDR3 residues: CASSVGQYYEQYF. Here the CDR3 DNA reads TGTGCCAGCAGTGTGGGACAGTACTACGAGCAGTACTTC.